The 14 T cell receptor beta chains reported below all come from one sample, sequenced in a study of cytomegalovirus exposure and HLA in healthy donors. A multiplex PCR was run with 60 Vbeta primers and 13 Jbeta primers. TCRdb's table, derived via immunoSEQ multiplex PCR, lists solely in-frame clones and lacks some. This sample lists some 120,000 clones; its ten largest clones have 6.8%. Sequenced sample: PBMCs. These receptors all stem from a man aged 40-49 years in good health and CMV-seropositive.

V and J are TRBV29-1 and TRBJ1-2, with TRBD1 identical over 9 bases. The CDR3 has 16 residues. CDR1 is SQVTM, CDR2 ANQGSEA, per germline. V lost 5 bases to trimming and J lost 0 bases; unmatched junction nucleotides: 10. The CDR3 protein is CSVSPGQGFSNYGYTF. The DNA of the CDR3 is TGCAGCGTTTCGCCGGGACAGGGATTTTCTAACTATGGCTACACCTTC.

V is TRBV28 and J is TRBJ2-2; tentatively, D is TRBD2 (7 bases). CDR1 is MDHEN, CDR2 SYDVKM, per germline. The CDR3 totals 17 residues. V gave up 6 bases and J gave up 4 bases, with 21 bases separating them. The CDR3 is CASSRGGAVGSTGELFF. CDR3 nucleotide sequence: TGTGCCAGCAGCCGTGGGGGGGCCGTTGGTAGCACCGGGGAGCTGTTTTTT.

V and J are TRBV7-2 and TRBJ2-2; TRBD2 matches at 7 bases. Germline V gene data show CDR1 as SGHTA and CDR2 as FQGNSA. V shed 7 bases, J shed 5 bases, and the junction held 13 bases outside the gene matches. The CDR3 has 16 residues. CDR3 sequence (DNA): TGTGCCAGCACTCCAGGGCGCGGGAGAGGTACCGGGGAGCTGTTTTTT. It specifies CASTPGRGRGTGELFF.

The chain has TRBV2 and TRBJ2-5; the D is unclear. Deletions cut 5 bases from V and 0 bases from J, with 4 bases between. Germline assignment: CDR1 SNHLY and CDR2 FYNNEI. The CDR3 is made up of 12 amino acids. The CDR3 here is CASSNYQETQYF. The DNA of the CDR3 is TGTGCCAGCAGTAACTACCAAGAGACCCAGTACTTC.

The chain recombines TRBV28 with TRBJ1-3, with D unclear. Trimming removed 6 bases from V and 0 bases from J, with 21 bases in between. The CDR3 is made up of 18 amino acids. Germline CDR1 is MDHEN and CDR2 is SYDVKM. The CDR3 region is CASSRIPHSTFSGNTIYF. CDR3 DNA sequence: TGTGCCAGCAGCCGAATTCCACACAGCACCTTCTCTGGAAACACCATATATTTT.

V and J are TRBV18 and TRBJ2-7; D unclear. The V end was cut by 3 bases, the J end by 1 base, with 4 bases between. Germline assignment: CDR1 KGHSH and CDR2 LQKENI. The CDR3 has 12 residues. The CDR3 nucleotides are TGTGCCAGCTCACCTCCGTCCTACGAGCAGTACTTC. Encoded protein: CASSPPSYEQYF.

V usage is TRBV5-4 and J usage is TRBJ2-2; TRBD2 agrees at 7 bases. CDR1 and CDR2 from the germline V gene are SGHNT and YYREEE (reference sequence). V was clipped by 1 base and J by 5 bases; unmatched bases: 8. The CDR3 sequence is 16 residues long. CDR3 amino acids: CASSLLRTRGTGELFF. The DNA of the CDR3 is TGTGCCAGCAGCTTGCTCCGGACTAGAGGTACCGGGGAGCTGTTTTTT.

CDR3 DNA: TGCGCCAGCAGCGTCGGGGAGGGTTCCCGAAACACCATATATTTT. Its protein product is CASSVGEGSRNTIYF. The genes are TRBV5-1 and TRBJ1-3, with D unresolved. Germline CDR1 SGHRS, CDR2 YFSETQ. Between the trimmed V and J ends, which lost 4 bases and 5 bases, there was a span of 16 bases. The CDR3 is 15 residues long.

The gene calls are TRBV21-1 and TRBJ2-1; the table gives TRBD2 as D, unverified against the DNA. TRBV21-1 is annotated as a pseudogene. The CDR3 spans 20 residues. DNA for the CDR3: TGTGCCAGCAGCAAAGCGCCTCCTTGGCTAGCGGGAGGATGGTACAATGAGCAGTTCTTC. Translation: CASSKAPPWLAGGWYNEQFF.

The chain employs TRBV7-3 and TRBJ2-2; possibly TRBD2 for D (7 bases). Trimming removed 5 bases from V and 6 bases from J, with 16 bases in between. The CDR3 runs to 15 residues. Germline CDR1 is SGHTA and CDR2 is FQGTGA. The CDR3 region is CASSILGGRAGELFF. DNA for the CDR3: TGTGCCAGCAGCATACTAGGGGGGAGGGCCGGGGAGCTGTTTTTT.

The V gene is TRBV27, the J gene TRBJ2-7; 7 positions match TRBD1. CDR3 length: 14 residues. J gave up 2 bases and V 6 bases, and 7 bases lay outside the gene matches. In germline, CDR1 is MNHEY, CDR2 SMNVEV (reference sequence). The CDR3 region has the DNA TGTGCCAGCAGGCCATGGGACAGCGCCTACGAGCAGTACTTC. This encodes CASRPWDSAYEQYF.

CDR3 DNA: TGTGCCAGCAGTCCTGACAGTTACTATGGCTACACCTTC. As protein: CASSPDSYYGYTF. The chain links TRBV11-2 to TRBJ1-2; TRBD1 is a possible D gene (5 bases). The CDR3 is made up of 13 amino acids. The V and J ends lost 6 bases and 3 bases respectively, with 11 bases between them. Germline V gene lookup returns CDR1 SGHAT and CDR2 FQNNGV.

This sequence joins TRBV11-3 and TRBJ1-5; D call uncertain. This CDR3 has 14 amino acids. Germline-derived CDR1 and CDR2 are SGHNT and YENEEA. Trimming removed 0 bases from V and 7 bases from J, with 10 bases in between. The CDR3 sequence is CASSLEGVGQPQHF. The CDR3 coding sequence is TGTGCCAGCAGCTTAGAGGGAGTAGGACAGCCCCAGCATTTT. Supplemented by reference TRBV11-3 and TRBJ1-5, the full variable domain reads EAGVVQSPRYKIIEKKQPVAFWCNPISGHNTLYWYLQNLGQGPELLIRYENEEAVDDSQLPKDRFSAERLKGVDSTLKIQPAELGDSAVYLCASSLEGVGQPQHFGDGTRLSIL.

The gene calls are TRBV7-3 and TRBJ2-5; 10 positions match TRBD1. V shed 3 bases and J 5 bases; nucleotides not matched to a gene: 6. This CDR3 is 15 amino acids long. Germline lookup yields CDR1 SGHTA and CDR2 FQGTGA. This CDR3 reads CASSLGQGSPETQYF. CDR3 DNA sequence: TGTGCCAGCAGCTTGGGACAGGGGTCGCCGGAGACCCAGTACTTC.